Listed here are 32 T cell receptor beta chains from one sample, sequenced in a study of blood T cell repertoires in COVID-19 (TCRdb year 2020). Libraries came from the immunoSEQ multiplex PCR assay. What TCRdb holds here is the immuneACCESS table cut down to in-frame rearrangements. Part of the clones is not present; checked against another copy, under half of the missing clones reflect an unresolved V gene, and the others are unexplained. Present in this sample are tens of thousands of clones, over 60% of which were seen just once. Clones ranked in the top ten supply roughly 2.4% of the sample. Sequencing was carried out using peripheral blood. These receptors all stem from a man aged 70-80 years with COVID-19, enrolled during active disease.

The rearrangement joins TRBV28 to TRBJ1-1; no definite D call. The CDR3 contains 13 residues. The germline gives CDR1 MDHEN, CDR2 SYDVKM. The V and J ends lost 6 bases and 2 bases respectively, with 10 bases between them. The chain's CDR3 is CASSPNSNTEAFF. The DNA for the CDR3 is TGTGCCAGCAGCCCGAACAGCAACACTGAAGCTTTCTTT.

The chain is built from TRBV27 and TRBJ2-7; TRBD2 agrees at 14 bases. The CDR3 is 18 residues long. Per germline, CDR1 MNHEY and CDR2 SMNVEV (reference sequence). Trimming at V came to 5 bases and at J to 3 bases, leaving 12 bases not matched to a gene. The CDR3 region is CASSLRRLAGGSFYEQYF. DNA for the CDR3: TGTGCCAGCAGTCTCCGCCGACTAGCGGGAGGGTCGTTCTACGAGCAGTACTTC.

The chain is built from TRBV7-9 and TRBJ1-1; 7 bases match TRBD1. Germline CDR1 and CDR2: SEHNR and FQNEAQ (reference sequence). This CDR3 has 13 residues. Losses at the gene ends were 5 bases for V and 1 base for J; bases not matched to a gene: 1. The CDR3: CASSGDRNTEAFF. Here the CDR3 DNA reads TGTGCCAGCAGCGGGGACAGGAACACTGAAGCTTTCTTT.

The chain combines TRBV15 with TRBJ1-1; no definite D call. V gave up 5 bases and J gave up 0 bases, with 16 bases separating them. The germline gives CDR1 LNHNV, CDR2 YYDKDF (reference sequence). CDR3 length equals 16 residues. CDR3 sequence (DNA): TGTGCCACCAGCCCCTTGGGTGGGAGGGTGAACACTGAAGCTTTCTTT. Encoded protein: CATSPLGGRVNTEAFF.

This sequence joins TRBV5-8 and TRBJ2-1; possibly TRBD2 for D (5 bases). CDR1 and CDR2 (germline): SGHTS, YDEGEE. CDR3 size: 14 residues. V lost 4 bases and J lost 8, with 16 bases in between. The CDR3 loop reads CASSRLGGFDEQFF. In nucleotides, the CDR3 is TGTGCCAGCAGCCGTTTGGGCGGGTTCGATGAGCAGTTCTTC.

V and J are TRBV9 and TRBJ2-1, with 11 bases that match TRBD2. V was pared by 1 base and J by 9 bases, with 9 bases of the junction left unmatched. This CDR3 contains 16 residues. CDR1 and CDR2 (germline): SGDLS, YYNGEE. The CDR3 here is CASSVNVGLAGGEQFF. DNA for the CDR3: TGTGCCAGCAGCGTAAATGTGGGTCTAGCGGGAGGTGAGCAGTTCTTC.

This rearrangement joins TRBV7-2 to TRBJ1-4; unclear D gene. The V gene lost 5 bases and the J gene lost 4 bases, with 14 bases spanning the gap. The CDR3 spans 15 residues. Germline CDR1 SGHTA, CDR2 FQGNSA. The CDR3 DNA follows: TGTGCCAGCAGCCCCGCGGGGTGGAATAATGAAAAACTGTTTTTT. This sequence encodes CASSPAGWNNEKLFF.

CDR3 in DNA: TGTGCCAGCAGTCAGCGGGAGGACGAGCAGTACTTC. It specifies CASSQREDEQYF. V and J are TRBV6-2 or TRBV6-3 and TRBJ2-7, with 9 bases that match TRBD2. The CDR3 extends over 12 amino acids. Per germline, CDR1 MNHEY and CDR2 SVGEGT. Trimming took 5 bases from V and 5 from J; bases not matched to a gene: 1.

This clone was observed a few times. V and J are TRBV4-1 and TRBJ2-1; D is perhaps TRBD1 (6 bases). CDR3 size: 16 residues. CDR1 and CDR2 from the germline V gene are MGHRA and YSYEKL. Deletions cut 0 bases from V and 8 bases from J, with 17 bases between. The CDR3 coding sequence is TGCGCCAGCAGCCAAGATTTAGGTGCAGGGGTAGATGAGCAGTTCTTC. Encoded protein: CASSQDLGAGVDEQFF.

This chain joins TRBV5-6 and TRBJ1-2; 8 nucleotides align to TRBD1. CDR3 length: 16 residues. Germline CDR1 SGHDT, CDR2 YYEEEE. The V and J ends lost 4 bases and 6 bases, in that order; junction bases with no gene match: 14. CDR3 DNA sequence: TGTGCCAGCAGCCTCAGTCCCGGGACAGGTGTTCATGGCTACACCTTC. It translates to CASSLSPGTGVHGYTF. The complete variable domain, with remaining parts taken from reference TRBV5-6 and TRBJ1-2, reads DAGVTQSPTHLIKTRGQQVTLRCSPKSGHDTVSWYQQALGQGPQFIFQYYEEEERQRGNFPDRFSGHQFPNYSSELNVNALLLGDSALYLCASSLSPGTGVHGYTFGSGTRLTVV.

As concerns this clone: A much larger clone differs from this one at a single base, so this may be a read error. The gene calls are TRBV5-1 and TRBJ1-2; 12 nucleotides line up with TRBD1. The length of the CDR3 is 15 residues. Germline V gives CDR1 SGHRS, CDR2 YFSETQ. The CDR3 sequence: CARSSEGDRGQGYTF. In DNA form, the CDR3 reads TGCGCCCGCAGCTCGGAGGGGGACAGGGGGCAAGGCTACACCTTC.

This clone was seen many times. The gene calls are TRBV7-2 and TRBJ1-6, with no clear D. CDR3 length equals 14 residues. Trimming stripped 1 base from V and 7 bases from J, with 8 bases between. CDR1 is SGHTA and CDR2 is FQGNSA in the germline V gene. In DNA, the CDR3 is TGTGCCAGCAGCTTAGGGACTGCAAATTCACCCCTCCACTTT. Amino acid sequence: CASSLGTANSPLHF.

The chain has TRBV2 and TRBJ1-2; 9 bases map to TRBD1. Trimming took 8 bases from V and 7 from J; bases not matched to a gene: 11. The CDR3 spans 14 residues. CDR1 is SNHLY and CDR2 is FYNNEI in the germline V gene. The CDR3 here is CASLSRTGEGGYTF. The CDR3 nucleotides read TGTGCCAGCCTTAGTAGGACAGGGGAGGGTGGCTACACCTTC.

The rearrangement joins TRBV7-9 to TRBJ2-7, with TRBD2 as a possible D gene (6 bases). The CDR3 totals 14 residues. V was shortened by 5 bases and J by 2 bases, with 13 bases between the two germline ends. The germline V gene encodes CDR1 SEHNR and CDR2 FQNEAQ (reference sequence). The CDR3 nucleotides read TGTGCCAGCAGCGAAGGAGGGAGCGCCTACGAGCAGTACTTC. It translates to CASSEGGSAYEQYF.

The rearrangement uses TRBV7-2 and TRBJ1-2; 9 positions match TRBD1. J was trimmed by 5 bases and V by 4 bases; bases with no gene match: 5. Germline CDR1 SGHTA, CDR2 FQGNSA. This CDR3 spans 14 amino acids. The CDR3 protein is CASSWRDREYGYTF. In DNA, the CDR3 is TGTGCCAGCAGCTGGAGGGACAGGGAGTATGGCTACACCTTC.

This clone has more than one count but fewer than ten. The J gene is TRBJ2-7, the V gene TRBV5-1; D not resolved. V lost 3 bases and J lost 3, with 10 bases in between. Germline V gene data show CDR1 as SGHRS and CDR2 as YFSETQ. This CDR3 comprises 13 residues. CDR3 sequence: CASSSTVNYEQYF. The CDR3 nucleotides read TGCGCCAGCAGCTCTACAGTGAACTACGAGCAGTACTTC.

This chain uses TRBV3-1 (or the pseudogene TRBV3-2) with TRBJ1-3; weak D call: TRBD1 (6 bases). Deletions cut 5 bases from V and 8 bases from J, with 25 bases between. This CDR3 is 17 amino acids long. Germline V gene lookup returns CDR1 LGHDT and CDR2 YNNKEL (reference sequence). The CDR3 is CASSEGGVRNHRDTIYF. For the CDR3, the DNA is TGTGCCAGCAGCGAGGGGGGGGTGAGGAACCATCGTGACACCATATATTTT.

This clone was detected a few times. V and J are TRBV7-9 and TRBJ1-1; D remains unclear. V was trimmed by 2 bases and J by 1 base, leaving 17 bases between them. The CDR3 extends over 17 amino acids. CDR1 SEHNR and CDR2 FQNEAQ come from the germline V gene (reference sequence). CDR3: CASSLMTHPGRNTEAFF. The CDR3 DNA follows: TGTGCCAGCAGCTTAATGACTCATCCTGGCCGGAACACTGAAGCTTTCTTT.

The rearrangement links TRBV9 to TRBJ1-3, with D tentatively TRBD1 (5 bases). Trimming took 3 bases from V and 0 from J, leaving 13 bases between them. Germline V gives CDR1 SGDLS, CDR2 YYNGEE. This CDR3 spans 16 amino acids. CDR3 residues: CASSGGDGSSGNTIYF. As DNA, the CDR3 is TGTGCCAGCAGCGGGGGGGACGGTTCCTCTGGAAACACCATATATTTT.

Comments on this clone: The junction departs from germline at one end; a sequencing error may be responsible. This sequence joins TRBV29-1 and TRBJ2-7, with TRBD1 matching 8 bases. From germline, CDR1 is SQVTM and CDR2 ANQGSEA. The CDR3 contains 15 residues. The CDR3 sequence: CSVQDRGGSSYEQYF. CDR3 coding DNA: TGCAGCGTTCAAGACAGGGGCGGAAGCTCCTACGAGCAGTACTTC.

The chain has TRBV9 and TRBJ1-1, with D maybe TRBD1 (5 bases). The germline V gene has CDR1 SGDLS and CDR2 YYNGEE. This CDR3 has 15 residues. V was clipped by 0 bases and J by 5 bases, with 14 bases between them. In DNA form, the CDR3 reads TGTGCCAGCAGCGTAGAGGCAGGGCGAGGAACTGAAGCTTTCTTT. It encodes CASSVEAGRGTEAFF. The variable domain in full, with the rest retrieved from reference TRBV9 and TRBJ1-1, is DSGVTQTPKHLITATGQRVTLRCSPRSGDLSVYWYQQSLDQGLQFLIQYYNGEERAKGNILERFSAQQFPDLHSELNLSSLELGDSALYFCASSVEAGRGTEAFFGQGTRLTVV.

The chain couples TRBV4-3 to TRBJ2-2; 13 bases agree with TRBD2. Trimming removed 4 bases from V and 6 bases from J; junction bases left unmatched: 5. Germline V CDR1 and CDR2: LGHNA, YSLEER. This CDR3 is built from 16 residues. The CDR3 protein is CASSPGTSGIAGELFF. In DNA form, the CDR3 reads TGCGCCAGCAGCCCGGGGACTAGCGGGATCGCCGGGGAGCTGTTTTTT.

The chain has TRBV7-3 and TRBJ1-3; D possibly corresponds to TRBD1 (5 bases). Between the trimmed V and J ends, which lost 5 bases and 8 bases, there was a span of 19 bases. The CDR3 consists of 15 residues. CDR1 and CDR2 from the germline V gene are SGHTA and FQGTGA. The CDR3 spells CASSPGTFRKDTIYF. For the CDR3, the DNA is TGTGCCAGCAGCCCGGGGACTTTTCGCAAGGACACCATATATTTT.

V usage is TRBV30 and J usage is TRBJ2-7; 10 bases are a match to TRBD2. Germline V gene sequence: CDR1 GTSNPN, CDR2 SVGIG (reference sequence). The CDR3 sequence is 12 residues long. With V trimmed by 0 bases and J by 11 bases, 4 bases remained unmatched. CDR3 in amino acids: CAWSVSSGREYF. The CDR3 bases are TGTGCCTGGAGTGTGTCTAGCGGGAGAGAGTACTTC.

This chain links TRBV28 with TRBJ1-1; 12 bases align to TRBD1. CDR1 is MDHEN and CDR2 is SYDVKM in the germline V gene. CDR3 length: 12 amino acids. This CDR3 reads CAGDRGRGEAFF. The CDR3 nucleotides are TGTGCTGGGGACAGGGGGCGCGGTGAAGCTTTCTTT. Full variable domain (missing parts from reference TRBV28 and TRBJ1-1): DVKVTQSSRYLVKRTGEKVFLECVQDMDHENMFWYRQDPGLGLRLIYFSYDVKMKEKGDIPEGYSVSREKKERFSLILESASTNQTSMYLCAGDRGRGEAFFGQGTRLTVV.

This clone occurred once. The V and J genes are TRBV7-9 and TRBJ1-2; D may be TRBD1 (5 bases). The CDR3 covers 14 residues. Germline CDR1 SEHNR, CDR2 FQNEAQ (reference sequence). V was cut by 0 bases and J by 5 bases, with 10 bases left in between. The CDR3 is CASSLAGGRYGYTF. CDR3 nucleotides: TGTGCCAGCAGCTTAGCCGGGGGTAGATATGGCTACACCTTC.

This chain links TRBV11-2 with TRBJ2-1; D not certain. The germline V gene encodes CDR1 SGHAT and CDR2 FQNNGV. This CDR3 comprises 14 residues. V was shortened by 0 bases and J by 7 bases, with 10 bases between the two germline ends. The CDR3 is CASSLERLGNEQFF. CDR3 DNA sequence: TGTGCCAGCAGCTTAGAGAGGCTCGGAAATGAGCAGTTCTTC.

The chain recombines TRBV5-1 with TRBJ1-4; 7 nucleotides line up with TRBD1. CDR1 is SGHRS, CDR2 YFSETQ, per germline. The ends lost 4 bases at V and 3 bases at J; junction bases unmatched: 6. The CDR3 loop spans 15 amino acids. The CDR3, as DNA: TGCGCCAGCAGCGATCCACAGGGGTCTAATGAAAAACTGTTTTTT. It specifies CASSDPQGSNEKLFF. The variable domain in full, with the rest retrieved from reference TRBV5-1 and TRBJ1-4, is KAGVTQTPRYLIKTRGQQVTLSCSPISGHRSVSWYQQTPGQGLQFLFEYFSETQRNKGNFPGRFSGRQFSNSRSEMNVSTLELGDSALYLCASSDPQGSNEKLFFGSGTQLSVL.

The chain combines TRBV20-1 with TRBJ1-1; D possibly corresponds to TRBD1 (5 bases). The length of the CDR3 is 11 residues. CDR1 DFQATT and CDR2 SNEGSKA come from the germline V gene (reference sequence). The ends were cut back, 3 bases at V and 3 bases at J, with 5 bases in the middle. The CDR3 protein is CSASRDTEAFF. CDR3 DNA: TGCAGTGCTAGCAGGGACACTGAAGCTTTCTTT.

The rearrangement uses TRBV4-2 and TRBJ2-3; 7 nucleotides match TRBD1. The CDR3 loop spans 17 amino acids. Germline V gene lookup returns CDR1 LGHNA and CDR2 YNFKEQ. Trimming at V came to 0 bases and at J to 5 bases, leaving 11 bases not matched to a gene. The DNA for the CDR3 is TGTGCCAGCAGCCAAGACGAGACAGGGAACAGCCGAGATACGCAGTATTTT. Translated, it gives CASSQDETGNSRDTQYF.

Here the CDR3 DNA reads TGTGCCAGCAGCTTGGGGACAGGGGGCAGTCAGCCCCAGCATTTT. Translating it yields CASSLGTGGSQPQHF. The gene calls are TRBV7-2 and TRBJ1-5; 12 nucleotides align to TRBD1. J lost 6 bases, V lost 3 bases, and 3 bases had no gene match. CDR3 length: 15 residues. Germline loops: CDR1 SGHTA, CDR2 FQGNSA.

The chain is built from TRBV4-2 and TRBJ1-1, with TRBD1 matching over 9 bases. Trimming cost V 4 bases and J 3 bases; bases outside gene matches: 3. CDR1 LGHNA and CDR2 YNFKEQ come from the germline V gene. The CDR3 length is 14 residues. CDR3 DNA: TGTGCCAGCAGCCGGGGGGACAGGGACACTGAAGCTTTCTTT. Protein sequence: CASSRGDRDTEAFF.